This is a list of T cell receptor beta chains from one sample in a study of CD8+ T cells in alopecia areata. TCRdb's copy holds only in-frame clones and misses some; the assay was immunoSEQ multiplex PCR. Of more than 200,000 clones listed, less than 50% were seen once; the top ten hold over 2.5%. The source material was CD4+ T cells sorted from blood, sampled at roughly week 36, from a patient treated with tofacitinib. The receptor source for this set is a human donor with alopecia areata. Each CDR3 is given with its conserved first and last residue. A D gene is named only where the DNA matches it firmly. Where a row states a size, it is once, few, many or the class of an expanded clone; other rows omit it.

clone_size | j_call | d_call | v_call | cdr3_aa | cdr3_nt
NA | TRBJ2-7 | NA | TRBV11-2 | CASSRLLGEQYF | TGTGCCAGCAGCCGACTACTTGGGGAGCAGTACTTC
few | TRBJ1-6 | NA | TRBV5-1 | CASSLGNRDNSPLHF | TGCGCCAGCAGCTTGGGGAACAGGGATAATTCACCCCTCCACTTT
few | TRBJ1-4 | TRBD1 | TRBV29-1 | CSVGGAGGKSEKLFF | TGCAGCGTAGGGGGCGCGGGGGGAAAGAGTGAAAAACTGTTTTTT
NA | TRBJ1-1 | TRBD1 | TRBV6-5 | CASHRGGTEAFF | TGTGCCAGCCACAGGGGTGGAACTGAAGCTTTCTTT
NA | TRBJ1-2 | TRBD1 | TRBV4-2 | CASSQDRDSYYGYTF | TGTGCCAGCAGCCAAGACAGGGACAGCTACTATGGCTACACCTTC
few | TRBJ2-3 | NA | TRBV30 | CAWSVAAGRTDTQYF | TGTGCCTGGAGTGTCGCGGCGGGACGCACAGATACGCAGTATTTT
NA | TRBJ2-5 | NA | TRBV5-1 | CASSAGQPGETQYF | TGCGCCAGCAGCGCGGGACAGCCGGGAGAGACCCAGTACTTC
NA | TRBJ2-2 | NA | TRBV5-1 | CASSTPRVGELFF | TGCGCCAGCAGCACACCCAGGGTCGGGGAGCTGTTTTTT
NA | TRBJ2-7 | TRBD2 | TRBV5-1 | CASSLVRGTSSDEQYF | TGCGCCAGCAGCTTGGTACGTGGGACTAGCTCCGACGAGCAGTACTTC
NA | TRBJ1-1 | NA | TRBV11-1 | CASSLGGGNTEAFF | TGTGCCAGCAGCTTAGGCGGGGGGAACACTGAAGCTTTCTTT
NA | TRBJ2-2 | NA | TRBV9 | CATGPGTGELFF | TGTGCCACAGGGCCGGGCACCGGGGAGCTGTTTTTT
NA | TRBJ2-1 | TRBD2 | TRBV4-2 | CASSQGGLGGRSEQFF | TGTGCCAGCAGCCAAGGAGGGCTGGGCGGGAGAAGTGAGCAGTTCTTC
few | TRBJ2-7 | NA | TRBV9 | CASSAGPAGEQYF | TGTGCCAGCAGCGCCGGACCAGCTGGCGAGCAGTACTTC
NA | TRBJ2-7 | TRBD2 | TRBV27 | CASSPGVAGGSYEQYF | TGTGCCAGCAGTCCCGGCGTGGCGGGAGGATCCTACGAGCAGTACTTC
once | TRBJ2-3 | TRBD2 | TRBV5-4 | CASGPQGSGRSDTQYF | TGTGCCAGCGGCCCCCAGGGTAGCGGGAGATCAGATACGCAGTATTTT
NA | TRBJ2-3 | TRBD2 | TRBV6-4 | CASSASGTATDTQYF | TGTGCCAGCAGCGCTAGCGGGACAGCCACAGATACGCAGTATTTT
NA | TRBJ1-1 | NA | TRBV7-9 | CASSLYLVGRNTEAFF | TGTGCCAGCAGCTTATATCTAGTGGGGAGGAACACTGAAGCTTTCTTT
NA | TRBJ1-1 | NA | TRBV10-2 | CASSYDQWTEAFF | TGCGCCAGCAGCTATGATCAGTGGACTGAAGCTTTCTTT
many | TRBJ2-1 | NA | TRBV27 | CASSLGRKNEQFF | TGTGCCAGCAGTTTGGGGAGGAAGAATGAGCAGTTCTTC